The table lists the clone carrying this T cell receptor (beta chain) with many counts. This sample stems from a study of early T cells in non-severe SARS-CoV-2 infection. The V and J ends lost 3 bases and 6 bases, in that order; junction bases with no gene match: 9. The CDR3 is 16 residues long. The germline V gene has CDR1 SEHNR and CDR2 FQNEAQ (reference sequence). TCRdb reanalysed the 5' RACE reads using MiXCR and keeps one entry per CDR3 protein. The repertoire includes about 30,000 distinct CDR3 sequences, approximately 5.4% of them detected once, and approximately 11% sits in the top ten. The material sequenced was whole blood. The rearrangement uses TRBV7-9 and TRBJ2-7, with 12 bases identical to TRBD1. The receptor's source is an adult who was a healthcare worker with PCR-confirmed SARS-CoV-2 infection or an uninfected control (not recorded which). Here the CDR3 reads CASSLGTGTGGLEQYF. CDR3 DNA: TGTGCCAGCAGCTTGGGAACCGGGACAGGGGGCCTCGAGCAGTACTTC.